This entry lists 5 T cell receptor beta chains sequenced from one sample in a study of T-cell reconstitution after alpha-beta-depleted transplantation in children. Preparation of the TCRbeta library used unique molecular identifiers. TCRdb reprocessed the PCR reads with MiXCR, giving one entry per CDR3 protein. Here the sample spans hundreds of thousands of distinct CDR3 sequences, around an eighth being singletons. The source material was PBMCs from the stem cell graft donor, sampled from the stem cell graft. These TCRs come from a human donor who donated a stem cell graft to a child with combined immunodeficiency.

The table lists this clonotype with many counts. CDR3: CASSYRHGDEQYF. The DNA of the CDR3 is TGTGCCAGCAGTTATCGGCACGGCGACGAGCAGTACTTC. The rearrangement joins TRBV28 to TRBJ2-7; D gene ambiguous. Trimming pared 4 bases from V and 5 bases from J, leaving 12 bases between. CDR3 length: 13 residues. Germline V lookup: CDR1 MDHEN, CDR2 SYDVKM.

The V gene is TRBV7-2, the J gene TRBJ1-3, with D tentatively TRBD1 (5 bases). V was trimmed by 0 bases and J by 4 bases, leaving 7 bases between them. The germline V gene encodes CDR1 SGHTA and CDR2 FQGNSA. The CDR3 runs 14 residues. The CDR3 loop is CASSLARVGNTIYF. The CDR3 nucleotides read TGTGCCAGCAGCTTAGCCAGGGTCGGAAACACCATATATTTT.

On this clonotype itself: A single base separates this from a much larger clone, so it may be a read error. The CDR3 coding sequence is TGTGCCAGCAGCCCGGGACGGTTGAACCCTGAAGCTTTCTTT. Residues: CASSPGRLNPEAFF. This chain connects TRBV11-3 to TRBJ1-1; D is perhaps TRBD1 (5 bases). Looked up from germline, CDR1 is SGHNT and CDR2 is YENEEA. There are 14 residues in the CDR3.

The count of this clonotype is one. The rearrangement links TRBV20-1 to TRBJ2-1; D perhaps matches TRBD2 (5 bases). The V gene's germline CDR1 is DFQATT and CDR2 SNEGSKA (reference sequence). CDR3 length: 14 amino acids. The V and J ends lost 3 bases and 8 bases respectively, with 17 bases between them. This CDR3 is CSASWTRLYYEQFF. The CDR3 DNA reads TGCAGTGCTAGTTGGACTCGGTTGTACTATGAGCAGTTCTTC.

At least ten counts were recorded for this clonotype. This chain uses TRBV5-1 with TRBJ2-3, with 7 bases aligning to TRBD2. Germline CDR1 is SGHRS and CDR2 is YFSETQ. The length of the CDR3 is 16 residues. Trimming at V came to 4 bases and at J to 6 bases, leaving 14 bases not matched to a gene. The CDR3 sequence is CASSPGTTLLGDTQYF. Written as DNA, the CDR3 is TGCGCCAGCAGCCCCGGGACTACGCTCCTTGGGGATACGCAGTATTTT.